A single TCR beta chain is shown here with its context. Its antigen is not identified. The entry originates in a study of cytomegalovirus exposure and HLA in healthy donors. It was with 60 Vbeta and 13 Jbeta primers that the PCR ran. TCRdb's copy holds only in-frame clones and misses some; the assay was immunoSEQ multiplex PCR. Seen here are about 140,000 clones, about three quarters observed once, and the top ten hold approximately 1.5%. Germline CDR1 SGHKS, CDR2 YYEKEE (reference sequence). The V end was cut by 0 bases, the J end by 6 bases, with 16 bases between. CDR3 size: 16 residues. General observations from the study: In vitro checks showed that three CMV-associated chains really do target CMV antigens.

The receptor was isolated from a female donor in good health and CMV-seronegative. This chain uses TRBV5-5 with TRBJ1-5; the D gene is possibly TRBD1 (6 bases). Source material: PBMCs. DNA for the CDR3: TGTGCCAGCAGCTTGGGGCACAGGGATGGCGCTCAGCCCCAGCATTTT. Translation: CASSLGHRDGAQPQHF.